These T cell receptor beta chains were read from a single sample in a study of blood T cell repertoires in COVID-19. Clones were read by immunoSEQ multiplex PCR, and TCRdb kept only the in-frame ones, dropping some. The table lists roughly 130,000 clones, more than 70% of them singletons. Source material: peripheral blood. The receptors were sampled from a woman aged 55 to 70 with acute or convalescent COVID-19. CDR3s include the opening cysteine and the closing phenylalanine or tryptophan.

cdr3_aa v_call cdr3_length j_call
CASSPTSGMESKTEAFF TRBV14 17 TRBJ1-1
CASSVGLDTEAFF TRBV9 13 TRBJ1-1
CASSTYGLAGGGEQYF TRBV27 16 TRBJ2-7
CSVKGLANEQFF TRBV29-1 12 TRBJ2-1
CASKAGGLANEQFF TRBV19 14 TRBJ2-1
CASSGGGDRGKGYTF TRBV27 15 TRBJ1-2
CASSQDPRGRVSEQYF TRBV14 16 TRBJ2-7
CASRSGQYNEQFF TRBV27 13 TRBJ2-1
CASSFSGGTGNTIYF TRBV27 15 TRBJ1-3
CASRRVGEQFF TRBV12-3/TRBV12-4 11 TRBJ2-1
CAWSSTGAYEQYF TRBV30 13 TRBJ2-7
CASSLHQALSYTF TRBV5-5 13 TRBJ1-2
CASLDPGLAYHHNEQFF TRBV10-1 17 TRBJ2-1
CASSVVSTGELFF TRBV9 13 TRBJ2-2
CASSQTRAVEAFF TRBV28 13 TRBJ1-1
CASGVFGGNTEAFF TRBV27 14 TRBJ1-1
CASGGGSHQETQYF TRBV25-1 14 TRBJ2-5
CATSRERGFSYSNQPQHF TRBV15 18 TRBJ1-5
CASREGRRAFF TRBV19 11 TRBJ1-1
CASSPARRGSDGYTF TRBV18 15 TRBJ1-2
CASSVAEGVNQPQHF TRBV9 15 TRBJ1-5
CASRLGGDQPQHF TRBV6-5 13 TRBJ1-5
CASSEQGTEAFF TRBV11-1 12 TRBJ1-1
CASGLAVPSGKYNEQFF TRBV12-5 17 TRBJ2-1
CASSSGLAGDDTQYF TRBV7-3 15 TRBJ2-3
CASSQGQGLRLAGTGELFF TRBV27 19 TRBJ2-2
CASSLGLQETQYF TRBV7-8 13 TRBJ2-5
CASHEVGGGNTEAFF TRBV2 15 TRBJ1-1
CASSLGGGGVDSPLHF TRBV7-2 16 TRBJ1-6
CATGTGMSGYTF TRBV19 12 TRBJ1-2
CATRTAHGGSGELFF TRBV24-1 15 TRBJ2-2
CASSLSLQGHTEAFF TRBV28 15 TRBJ1-1
CAWSPGGNQPQHF TRBV30 13 TRBJ1-5
CASSSLTSAISTDTQYF TRBV5-1 17 TRBJ2-3
CASSQSGLAGAAAGELFF TRBV23-1 18 TRBJ2-2
CASSLALLAGSFQETQYF TRBV7-2 18 TRBJ2-5
CASSVGAVYNSPLHF TRBV9 15 TRBJ1-6
CASSPQAGPGELFF TRBV7-3 14 TRBJ2-2
CASSLVAGLSYEQYF TRBV28 15 TRBJ2-7
CASSVSRAMRFRNQPQHF TRBV28 18 TRBJ1-5
CASRTTRDRVEGYTF TRBV28 15 TRBJ1-2
CAARGLSGANVLTF TRBV6-5 14 TRBJ2-6
CASSVGSPSGETQYF TRBV9 15 TRBJ2-5
CASSLYGTREKLFF TRBV5-1 14 TRBJ1-4
CASSPTGRDYGYTF TRBV14 14 TRBJ1-2
CSVAPEWETGETQYF TRBV29-1 15 TRBJ2-5
CASSHGQGGGQANEKLFF TRBV5-1 18 TRBJ1-4
CASSLFGYEQYF TRBV28 12 TRBJ2-7
CASSTLGTGNTEAFF TRBV6-5 15 TRBJ1-1
CAISEGLSSTDTQYF TRBV10-3 15 TRBJ2-3
CASTQWGDNYGYTF TRBV3-1/TRBV3-2 14 TRBJ1-2
CASSVTGHNEKLFF TRBV9 14 TRBJ1-4
CASSVGQGWGNTIYF TRBV9 15 TRBJ1-3
CASTTSGGSYNEQFF TRBV5-1 15 TRBJ2-1